The clone carrying this TCR beta chain was picked up a small number of times. What it recognizes is unknown. This sample stems from a study of cytomegalovirus exposure and HLA in healthy donors. Both 60 Vbeta primers and 13 Jbeta primers went into the PCR. Profiling relied on immunoSEQ multiplex PCR, and the TCRdb table lists in-frame clones only, not all of them. Counted here are about 110,000 clones, more than 65% occurring once; the ten biggest clones make up roughly 13%. The germline CDR1 and CDR2 sequences are SGHVS and FNYEAQ. Between the trimmed V and J ends, which lost 5 bases and 0 bases, there was a span of 19 bases. This CDR3 spans 18 amino acids. The study's findings and limits: Reportedly, HLA-A and HLA-B alleles of most subjects were accurately predicted from TCR beta. In vitro assays verified that three CMV-associated chains recognized CMV antigens specifically. An apparent linkage of common viral pathogens to several of the most significant clusters emerged in a later analysis. A later analysis found that most CMV-associated TCR beta chains appeared HLA-restricted.

Material for sequencing was PBMCs. This clonotype originated in a man between 25 and 39 years old in good health and CMV-seropositive. The rearrangement links TRBV7-6 to TRBJ2-2; tentatively, D is TRBD2 (6 bases). CDR3 sequence reads: CASSPPGPGLPNTGELFF. In DNA, the CDR3 is TGTGCCAGCAGCCCCCCAGGACCGGGACTTCCGAACACCGGGGAGCTGTTTTTT.